What follows are 32 T cell receptor beta chains derived from one specimen sequenced in a study of T cells in localized non-small cell lung cancer. The protocol was immunoSEQ multiplex PCR, while the TCRdb copy is restricted to in-frame clones and leaves out a portion. Of roughly 86,000 clones detected, almost 85% appear once; the ten largest clones hold approximately 2.8%. The input for sequencing was peripheral blood, taken before any cancer treatment. The receptors derive from a man aged 40 to 69 with stage I lung adenocarcinoma.

This chain uses TRBV30 with TRBJ1-2; 8 positions match TRBD1. CDR1 and CDR2 from the germline V gene are GTSNPN and SVGIG (reference sequence). This CDR3 contains 13 residues. The ends lost 3 bases at V and 7 bases at J; junction bases unmatched: 7. The CDR3 nucleotides read TGTGCCTGGAGAACCCAGGGGGCCGTTGGCTACACCTTC. Translating gives CAWRTQGAVGYTF.

This clone appeared once. V and J are TRBV19 and TRBJ1-2; D call uncertain. The length of the CDR3 is 11 residues. Per the germline V gene, CDR1 is LNHDA and CDR2 is SQIVND (reference sequence). Deletions cut 2 bases from V and 3 bases from J, with 1 base between. In nucleotides, the CDR3 is TGTGCCAGTAGTATATACTATGGCTACACCTTC. This sequence encodes CASSIYYGYTF.

J is TRBJ2-7 and V is TRBV29-1; perhaps TRBD2 as D (5 bases). The V gene's germline CDR1 is SQVTM and CDR2 ANQGSEA. Trimming cost V 4 bases and J 0 bases, with 7 bases left between them. The CDR3 runs to 12 residues. CDR3 region: CSVGADSYEQYF. The CDR3 region has the DNA TGCAGCGTTGGAGCGGACTCCTACGAGCAGTACTTC.

The chain joins TRBV15 to TRBJ2-2; 7 nucleotides agree with TRBD2. Germline lookup yields CDR1 LNHNV and CDR2 YYDKDF (reference sequence). The V and J ends lost 1 base and 7 bases, in that order; junction bases with no gene match: 3. The CDR3 is 14 residues long. CDR3 loop: CATSRGGSGGELFF. In nucleotides, the CDR3 is TGTGCCACCAGCAGAGGCGGGAGTGGCGGGGAGCTGTTTTTT.

The rearrangement uses TRBV5-6 and TRBJ2-5, with a possible D match to TRBD1 (7 bases). The V and J ends lost 2 bases and 5 bases respectively, with 13 bases between them. There are 14 residues in the CDR3. CDR1 and CDR2 (germline): SGHDT, YYEEEE. The CDR3 region is CASSFGGGMETQYF. CDR3 DNA: TGTGCCAGCAGCTTCGGAGGGGGCATGGAGACCCAGTACTTC.

The V call is TRBV20-1, the J call TRBJ2-3; the D is unclear. This CDR3 spans 11 amino acids. V was clipped by 5 bases and J by 2 bases, with 5 bases between them. Germline V gene sequence: CDR1 DFQATT, CDR2 SNEGSKA (reference sequence). CDR3 in DNA: TGCAGTGCTGCTAACACAGATACGCAGTATTTT. This encodes CSAANTDTQYF.

The sample holds a few counts of this clone. This chain links TRBV7-8 with TRBJ1-2; D call uncertain. V was shortened by 2 bases and J by 4 bases, with 11 bases between the two germline ends. Germline V gene sequence: CDR1 SGHVS, CDR2 FQNEAQ. The CDR3 loop spans 14 amino acids. CDR3 protein: CASSLSATPYGYTF. The CDR3 DNA reads TGTGCCAGCAGCTTATCTGCTACCCCCTATGGCTACACCTTC.

V gene TRBV4-3 combines with J gene TRBJ2-2; D is uncertain. V dropped 0 bases and J dropped 4 bases, with 9 bases sitting between them. This CDR3 is 15 amino acids long. CDR1 and CDR2 from the germline V gene are LGHNA and YSLEER. CDR3 nucleotide sequence: TGCGCCAGCAGCCAAGATTACGGATCCACCGGGGAGCTGTTTTTT. As protein: CASSQDYGSTGELFF.

The V and J genes are TRBV4-1 and TRBJ2-1; D possibly uses TRBD1 or TRBD2 (6 bases each). Trimming cost V 1 base and J 9 bases, with 16 bases left between them. Per the germline V gene, CDR1 is MGHRA and CDR2 is YSYEKL. The CDR3 extends over 15 amino acids. CDR3 in amino acids: CASSQGAGQGFEQFF. The CDR3 DNA reads TGCGCCAGCAGCCAAGGGGCGGGGCAGGGGTTTGAGCAGTTCTTC.

This rearrangement joins TRBV6-1 to TRBJ1-5, with TRBD1 as a possible D gene (5 bases). CDR1 is MNHNS and CDR2 is SASEGT in the germline V gene. Trimming took off 0 bases at V and 2 bases at J, with 11 bases between the two ends. The CDR3 length is 16 residues. The CDR3 spells CASSEAPRVGNQPQHF. The CDR3 coding sequence is TGTGCCAGCAGTGAAGCGCCCAGGGTAGGCAATCAGCCCCAGCATTTT.

The count of this clone is one. This chain uses TRBV30 with TRBJ2-6, with D unresolved. V was clipped by 7 bases and J by 1 base, with 2 bases between them. Germline V gene data show CDR1 as GTSNPN and CDR2 as SVGIG (reference sequence). The CDR3 has 11 amino acids. CDR3 protein: CALSGANVLTF. The CDR3 DNA reads as TGTGCCTTGTCTGGGGCCAACGTCCTGACTTTC.

The genes are TRBV4-3 and TRBJ1-2; 7 bases fit TRBD1. The J segment lost 7 bases and the V segment lost 3 bases, leaving 2 bases of the junction unmatched. This CDR3 is 12 amino acids long. Looked up from germline, CDR1 is LGHNA and CDR2 is YSLEER. CDR3 sequence (DNA): TGCGCCAGCAGCCAGACAGGGTTTGGCTACACCTTC. Residues: CASSQTGFGYTF.

The DNA for the CDR3 is TGTGCCAGGGTCCCCCCGTCCAGGCCACCTAGCTCTGGGGCCAACGTCCTGACTTTC. Translated, it gives CARVPPSRPPSSGANVLTF. The chain combines TRBV2 with TRBJ2-6; no clear D. CDR3 length: 19 residues. V lost 9 bases and J 0 bases, leaving 24 bases between the germline ends. CDR1 and CDR2 from the germline V gene are SNHLY and FYNNEI.

The chain joins TRBV11-2 to TRBJ1-5, with TRBD1 matching 7 bases. The V and J ends lost 0 bases and 4 bases, in that order; junction bases with no gene match: 6. Germline V gene sequence: CDR1 SGHAT, CDR2 FQNNGV. CDR3 length: 16 residues. The CDR3 DNA follows: TGTGCCAGCAGCTTAGATTATGACAGGGCGAATCAGCCCCAGCATTTT. It codes for CASSLDYDRANQPQHF.

The chain links TRBV7-8 to TRBJ2-2, with D perhaps TRBD2 (5 bases). Germline values: CDR1 SGHVS, CDR2 FQNEAQ. Deletions cut 3 bases from V and 3 bases from J, with 14 bases between. CDR3 length equals 16 residues. The CDR3 region has the DNA TGTGCCAGCAGCTTCACTAGAATTAGAGACACCGGGGAGCTGTTTTTT. Amino acid sequence: CASSFTRIRDTGELFF.

CDR3 bases: TGTGCCTGGAGACCCTCGACAGGGGGCTACACCTTC. Translated, it gives CAWRPSTGGYTF. The chain uses TRBV30 and TRBJ1-2; the match to TRBD1 covers 7 bases. The CDR3 sequence is 12 residues long. Germline CDR1 is GTSNPN and CDR2 is SVGIG (reference sequence). V dropped 3 bases and J dropped 8; count of bases not matched to a gene: 6.

The chain joins TRBV7-2 to TRBJ1-2; 10 bases match TRBD1. CDR1 is SGHTA, CDR2 FQGNSA, per germline. This CDR3 contains 18 residues. Unmatched junction bases numbered 17, after V lost 2 bases and J lost 8 bases. In DNA form, the CDR3 reads TGTGCCAGCAGCTTATCCTATGGGCAGGACAGGGGGTTGTTGGGCTACACCTTC. This gives the protein CASSLSYGQDRGLLGYTF.

This clone appeared a few times. The CDR3 loop is CASSVDSLYEQYF. For the CDR3, the DNA is TGTGCCAGCAGCGTCGACAGTCTCTACGAGCAGTACTTC. This chain links TRBV7-4 with TRBJ2-7, with D tentatively TRBD1 (5 bases). This CDR3 has 13 amino acids. The V and J ends lost 5 bases and 3 bases respectively, with 11 bases between them. Germline assignment: CDR1 SGHVT and CDR2 SQSDAQ.

The gene calls are TRBV2 and TRBJ1-6, with no clear D. Germline V lookup: CDR1 SNHLY, CDR2 FYNNEI. V was pared by 8 bases and J by 6 bases, with 11 bases between. This CDR3 is built from 13 residues. The CDR3 DNA reads as TGTGCCAGCGGGCCGGTGGGTAATTCACCCCTCCACTTT. Translated, it gives CASGPVGNSPLHF.

V gene TRBV6-5 combines with J gene TRBJ2-5, with a tentative D call TRBD2 (5 bases). V was clipped by 5 bases and J by 8 bases, with 21 bases between them. The CDR3 length is 15 residues. Germline loops: CDR1 MNHEY, CDR2 SVGAGI. CDR3 DNA: TGTGCCAGCAGTACACCCCGAGGGCAGACCTTTACCCAGTACTTC. Translation gives CASSTPRGQTFTQYF.

The chain has TRBV5-4 and TRBJ2-7, with a possible D match to TRBD1 (5 bases). Looked up from germline, CDR1 is SGHNT and CDR2 is YYREEE (reference sequence). V lost 1 base, J lost 0 bases, and 11 bases lay in between. The CDR3 runs to 15 residues. The CDR3: CASSLQGTNSYEQYF. The CDR3 nucleotides are TGTGCCAGCAGCTTGCAGGGAACGAACTCCTACGAGCAGTACTTC.

The chain uses TRBV30 and TRBJ2-3; D is unresolved. This CDR3 spans 13 amino acids. V was cut by 2 bases and J by 1 base, with 7 bases left in between. Germline V gene lookup returns CDR1 GTSNPN and CDR2 SVGIG (reference sequence). DNA for the CDR3: TGTGCCTGGAGTACCCCTGGCACAGATACGCAGTATTTT. Its protein is CAWSTPGTDTQYF.

The chain combines TRBV28 with TRBJ2-3; D unclear. Germline CDR1 reads MDHEN; CDR2 reads SYDVKM. V was trimmed by 2 bases and J by 4 bases, leaving 7 bases between them. The CDR3 totals 13 residues. Here the CDR3 DNA reads TGTGCCAGCAGTTTAAGAAACCCAGATACGCAGTATTTT. Translating it yields CASSLRNPDTQYF.

The chain carries TRBV27 and TRBJ2-2; D gene unclear. The CDR3 spans 14 residues. Germline CDR1 MNHEY, CDR2 SMNVEV (reference sequence). V dropped 3 bases and J dropped 1 base, with 6 bases sitting between them. This CDR3 reads CASSFRQNTGELFF. CDR3 DNA: TGTGCCAGCAGTTTCCGTCAGAACACCGGGGAGCTGTTTTTT.

CDR3 sequence reads: CASSLGGLAGKGYF. The CDR3 nucleotides read TGCGCCAGCAGCTTGGGCGGACTAGCGGGGAAGGGATATTTT. The genes are TRBV5-1 and TRBJ2-3; 12 bases are shared with TRBD2. Germline V gives CDR1 SGHRS, CDR2 YFSETQ. This CDR3 spans 14 amino acids. After removal of 0 bases from V and 15 bases from J, the junction contained 8 bases not matched to a gene.

The rearrangement joins TRBV5-1 to TRBJ1-2, with TRBD1 matching over 8 bases. This CDR3 region has 15 residues. Per the germline V gene, CDR1 is SGHRS and CDR2 is YFSETQ. The V segment lost 2 bases and the J segment 8 bases; nucleotides outside the gene matches: 11. Here the CDR3 reads CASSFTLGQDQGYTF. The CDR3 DNA reads as TGCGCCAGCAGCTTTACCCTGGGACAGGACCAAGGCTACACCTTC.

The V gene is TRBV27, the J gene TRBJ1-1; 12 bases line up with TRBD1. This CDR3 contains 17 residues. Trimming at V came to 5 bases and at J to 1 base, leaving 8 bases not matched to a gene. CDR1 and CDR2 (germline): MNHEY, SMNVEV (reference sequence). The CDR3 protein is CASSPPRDRGPNTEAFF. Here the CDR3 DNA reads TGTGCCAGCAGTCCGCCCCGGGACAGGGGGCCGAACACTGAAGCTTTCTTT.

The chain links TRBV11-2 to TRBJ1-4, with D possibly matching TRBD1 (5 bases). Trimming took off 5 bases at V and 2 bases at J, with 12 bases between the two ends. This CDR3 has 15 residues. Germline CDR1 is SGHAT and CDR2 is FQNNGV. The CDR3: CASSPQQVTNEKLFF. CDR3 nucleotides: TGTGCCAGCAGCCCCCAACAGGTCACTAATGAAAAACTGTTTTTT. Full variable domain (rest looked up from reference TRBV11-2 and TRBJ1-4): EAGVAQSPRYKIIEKRQSVAFWCNPISGHATLYWYQQILGQGPKLLIQFQNNGVVDDSQLPKDRFSAERLKGVDSTLKIQPAKLEDSAVYLCASSPQQVTNEKLFFGSGTQLSVL.

The rearrangement joins TRBV4-3 to TRBJ1-1; D is undetermined. V lost 2 bases and J 4 bases, leaving 11 bases between the germline ends. CDR1 is LGHNA, CDR2 YSLEER, per germline. There are 14 residues in the CDR3. CDR3 DNA: TGCGCCAGCAGCCAATCATTGCGGGTCACTGAAGCTTTCTTT. Amino acids: CASSQSLRVTEAFF.

The CDR3 nucleotides read TGTGCCAGCAGTGGGGAGACAGGGATCAATCAGCCCCAGCATTTT. It codes for CASSGETGINQPQHF. The chain carries TRBV6-1 and TRBJ1-5, with 7 bases that match TRBD1. CDR1 MNHNS and CDR2 SASEGT come from the germline V gene. The CDR3 consists of 15 residues. The J segment lost 3 bases and the V segment lost 4 bases, leaving 6 bases of the junction unmatched.

The V call is TRBV27, the J call TRBJ2-3; the match to TRBD2 covers 11 bases. Trimming removed 10 bases from V and 9 bases from J; junction bases left unmatched: 12. Germline values: CDR1 MNHEY, CDR2 SMNVEV (reference sequence). The length of the CDR3 is 14 residues. Here the CDR3 DNA reads TGTGCCACTCAGACTAGCGGGAAGGGAGGGACGCAGTATTTT. Amino acid sequence: CATQTSGKGGTQYF.

This clone was seen just once. The chain has TRBV18 and TRBJ2-1, with TRBD2 identical over 7 bases. The length of the CDR3 is 16 residues. V lost 3 bases to trimming and J lost 4 bases; unmatched junction nucleotides: 9. Germline CDR1 and CDR2: KGHSH and LQKENI. CDR3 DNA: TGTGCCAGCTCACCCCCAACCGGGAGGATTTACAATGAGCAGTTCTTC. Residues: CASSPPTGRIYNEQFF. The full variable domain, rest sourced from reference TRBV18 and TRBJ2-1, is NAGVMQNPRHLVRRRGQEARLRCSPMKGHSHVYWYRQLPEEGLKFMVYLQKENIIDESGMPKERFSAEFPKEGPSILRIQQVVRGDSAAYFCASSPPTGRIYNEQFFGPGTRLTVL.